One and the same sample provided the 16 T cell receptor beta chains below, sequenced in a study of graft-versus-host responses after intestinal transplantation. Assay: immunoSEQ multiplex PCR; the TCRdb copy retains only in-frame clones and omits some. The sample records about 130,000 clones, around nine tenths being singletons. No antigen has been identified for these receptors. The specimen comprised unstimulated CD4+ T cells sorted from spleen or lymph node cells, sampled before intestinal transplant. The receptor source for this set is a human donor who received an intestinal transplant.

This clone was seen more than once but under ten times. DNA for the CDR3: TGTGCCAGCAGGGACAGGGGGGGGACTGAAGCTTTCTTT. Its translation: CASRDRGGTEAFF. The J gene is TRBJ1-1, the V gene TRBV6-4, with TRBD1 matching over 10 bases. Losses at the gene ends were 6 bases for V and 5 bases for J; bases not matched to a gene: 3. Germline V gene lookup returns CDR1 MRHNA and CDR2 SNTAGT. The CDR3 sequence is 13 residues long.

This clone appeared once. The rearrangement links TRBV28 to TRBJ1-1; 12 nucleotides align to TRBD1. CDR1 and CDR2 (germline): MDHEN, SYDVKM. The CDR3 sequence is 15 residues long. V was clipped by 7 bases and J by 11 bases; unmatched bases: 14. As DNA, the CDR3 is TGTGCCAGCATCATCGGGACAGGGGGCGCCTTGTGGGCTTTCTTT. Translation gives CASIIGTGGALWAFF. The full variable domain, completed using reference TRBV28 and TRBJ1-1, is DVKVTQSSRYLVKRTGEKVFLECVQDMDHENMFWYRQDPGLGLRLIYFSYDVKMKEKGDIPEGYSVSREKKERFSLILESASTNQTSMYLCASIIGTGGALWAFFGQGTRLTVV.

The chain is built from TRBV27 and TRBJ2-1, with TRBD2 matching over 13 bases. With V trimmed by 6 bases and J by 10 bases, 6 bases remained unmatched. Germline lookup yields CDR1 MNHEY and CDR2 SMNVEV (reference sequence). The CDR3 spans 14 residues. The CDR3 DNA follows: TGTGCCAGCAGGGTGCTACTAGCGGGAGGGGAGCAGTTCTTC. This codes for CASRVLLAGGEQFF.

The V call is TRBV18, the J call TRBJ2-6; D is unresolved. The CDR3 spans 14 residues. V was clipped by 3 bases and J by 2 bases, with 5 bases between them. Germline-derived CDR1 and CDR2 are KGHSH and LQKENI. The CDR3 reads CASSPGAGANVLTF. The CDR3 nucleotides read TGTGCCAGCTCACCGGGTGCTGGGGCCAACGTCCTGACTTTC.

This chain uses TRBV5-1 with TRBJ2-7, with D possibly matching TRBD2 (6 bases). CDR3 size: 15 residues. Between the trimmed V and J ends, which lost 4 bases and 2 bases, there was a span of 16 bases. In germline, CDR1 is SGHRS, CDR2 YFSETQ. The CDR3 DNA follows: TGCGCCAGCAGCCGGGGGAGGCTGAGCACCTACGAGCAGTACTTC. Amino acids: CASSRGRLSTYEQYF.

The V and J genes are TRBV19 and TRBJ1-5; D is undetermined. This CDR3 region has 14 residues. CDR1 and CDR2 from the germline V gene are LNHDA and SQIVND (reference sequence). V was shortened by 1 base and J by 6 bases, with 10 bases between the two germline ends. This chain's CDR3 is CASSIVGSGQPQHF. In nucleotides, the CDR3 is TGTGCCAGTAGTATAGTAGGGTCGGGTCAGCCCCAGCATTTT.

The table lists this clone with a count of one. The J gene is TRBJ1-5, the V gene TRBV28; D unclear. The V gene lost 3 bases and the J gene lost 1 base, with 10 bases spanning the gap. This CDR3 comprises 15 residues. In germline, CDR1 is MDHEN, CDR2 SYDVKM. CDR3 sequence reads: CASSFRGTSNQPQHF. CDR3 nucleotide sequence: TGTGCCAGCAGTTTTAGAGGTACGAGCAATCAGCCCCAGCATTTT.

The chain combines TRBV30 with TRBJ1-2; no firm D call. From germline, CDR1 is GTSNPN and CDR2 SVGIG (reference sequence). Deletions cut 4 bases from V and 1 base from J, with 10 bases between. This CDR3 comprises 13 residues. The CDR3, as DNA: TGTGCCTGGACCGCCCAGAATAACTATGGCTACACCTTC. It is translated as CAWTAQNNYGYTF. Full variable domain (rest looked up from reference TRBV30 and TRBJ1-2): SQTIHQWPATLVQPVGSPLSLECTVEGTSNPNLYWYRQAAGRGLQLLFYSVGIGQISSEVPQNLSASRPQDRQFILSSKKLLLSDSGFYLCAWTAQNNYGYTFGSGTRLTVV.

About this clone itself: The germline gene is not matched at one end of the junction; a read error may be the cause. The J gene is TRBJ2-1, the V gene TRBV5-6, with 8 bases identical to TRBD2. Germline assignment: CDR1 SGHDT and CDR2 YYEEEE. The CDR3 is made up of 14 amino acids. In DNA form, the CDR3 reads TGTGCCCGCAGGCTCTCGGGAGGGGGGTATGAGCAGTTCTTC. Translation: CARRLSGGGYEQFF.

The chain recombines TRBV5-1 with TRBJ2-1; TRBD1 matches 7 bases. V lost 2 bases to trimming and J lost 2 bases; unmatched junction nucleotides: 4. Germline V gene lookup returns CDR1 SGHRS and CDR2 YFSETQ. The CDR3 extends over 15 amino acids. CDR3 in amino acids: CASSFRDSAYNEQFF. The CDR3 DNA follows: TGCGCCAGCAGCTTCCGGGACAGCGCCTACAATGAGCAGTTCTTC. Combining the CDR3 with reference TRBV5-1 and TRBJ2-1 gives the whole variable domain KAGVTQTPRYLIKTRGQQVTLSCSPISGHRSVSWYQQTPGQGLQFLFEYFSETQRNKGNFPGRFSGRQFSNSRSEMNVSTLELGDSALYLCASSFRDSAYNEQFFGPGTRLTVL.

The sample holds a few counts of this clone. CDR3 nucleotide sequence: TGCGCCAGCAGCAACCGACAGGGAACTAATGAAAAACTGTTTTTT. It encodes CASSNRQGTNEKLFF. The chain uses TRBV5-1 and TRBJ1-4; TRBD1 matches at 7 bases. Looked up from germline, CDR1 is SGHRS and CDR2 is YFSETQ. Losses at the gene ends were 4 bases for V and 1 base for J; bases not matched to a gene: 4. The CDR3 consists of 15 residues.

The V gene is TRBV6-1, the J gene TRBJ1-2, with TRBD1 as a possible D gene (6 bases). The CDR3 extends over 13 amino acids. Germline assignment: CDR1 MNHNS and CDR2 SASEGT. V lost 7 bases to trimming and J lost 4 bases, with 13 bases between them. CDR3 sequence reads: CASKEGGPYGYTF. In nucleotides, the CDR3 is TGTGCCAGCAAGGAGGGGGGCCCCTATGGCTACACCTTC.

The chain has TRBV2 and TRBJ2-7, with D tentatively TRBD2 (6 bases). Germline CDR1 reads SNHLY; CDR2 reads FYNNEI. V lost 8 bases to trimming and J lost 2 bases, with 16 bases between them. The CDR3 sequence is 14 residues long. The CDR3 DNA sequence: TGTGCCAGCCAAACCGCGGGACCAACCTACGAGCAGTACTTC. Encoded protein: CASQTAGPTYEQYF. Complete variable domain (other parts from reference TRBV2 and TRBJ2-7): EPEVTQTPSHQVTQMGQEVILRCVPISNHLYFYWYRQILGQKVEFLVSFYNNEISEKSEIFDDQFSVERPDGSNFTLKIRSTKLEDSAMYFCASQTAGPTYEQYFGPGTRLTVT.

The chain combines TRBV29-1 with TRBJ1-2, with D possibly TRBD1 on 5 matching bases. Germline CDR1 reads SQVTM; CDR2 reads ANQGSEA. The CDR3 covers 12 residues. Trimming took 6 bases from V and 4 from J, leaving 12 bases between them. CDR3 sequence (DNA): TGCAGCGTGGGAGGTGGGGCCTATGGCTACACCTTC. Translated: CSVGGGAYGYTF.

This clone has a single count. The CDR3 sequence is CASSPPPGGPEYF. CDR3 sequence (DNA): TGTGCCAGCTCACCCCCCCCCGGAGGTCCGGAGTACTTC. The chain recombines TRBV18 with TRBJ2-5; TRBD2 is a possible D gene (5 bases). This CDR3 has 13 amino acids. The V gene lost 3 bases and the J gene lost 12 bases, with 17 bases spanning the gap. Germline V CDR1 and CDR2: KGHSH, LQKENI.

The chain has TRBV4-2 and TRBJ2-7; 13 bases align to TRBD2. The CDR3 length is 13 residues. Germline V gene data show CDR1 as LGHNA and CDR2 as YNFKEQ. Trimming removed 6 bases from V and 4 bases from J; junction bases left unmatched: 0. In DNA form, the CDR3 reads TGTGCCAGCAGACTAGCGGGAGGGTACGAGCAGTACTTC. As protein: CASRLAGGYEQYF.